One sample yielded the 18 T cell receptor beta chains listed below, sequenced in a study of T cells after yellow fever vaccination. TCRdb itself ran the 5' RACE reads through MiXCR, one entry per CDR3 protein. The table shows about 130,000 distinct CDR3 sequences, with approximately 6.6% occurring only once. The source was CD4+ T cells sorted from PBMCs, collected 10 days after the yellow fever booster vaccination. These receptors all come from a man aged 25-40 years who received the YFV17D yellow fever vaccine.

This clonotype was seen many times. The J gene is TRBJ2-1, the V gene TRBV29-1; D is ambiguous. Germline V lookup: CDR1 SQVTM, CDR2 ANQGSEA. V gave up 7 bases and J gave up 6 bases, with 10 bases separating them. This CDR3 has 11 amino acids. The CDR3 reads CSGLRGNEQFF. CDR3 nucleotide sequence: TGCAGCGGGCTCAGAGGCAATGAGCAGTTCTTC.

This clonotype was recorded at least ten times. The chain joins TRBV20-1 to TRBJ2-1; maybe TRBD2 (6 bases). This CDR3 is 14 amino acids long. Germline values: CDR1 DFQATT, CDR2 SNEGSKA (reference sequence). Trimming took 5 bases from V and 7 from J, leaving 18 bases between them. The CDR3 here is CSAPDYLRWNEQFF. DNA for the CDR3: TGCAGTGCTCCGGACTATCTTCGATGGAATGAGCAGTTCTTC.

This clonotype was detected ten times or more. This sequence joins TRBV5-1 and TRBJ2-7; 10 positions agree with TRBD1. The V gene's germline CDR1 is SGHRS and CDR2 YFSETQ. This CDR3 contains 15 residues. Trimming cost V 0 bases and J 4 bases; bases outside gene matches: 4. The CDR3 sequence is CASSLGDRGLYEQYF. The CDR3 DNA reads TGCGCCAGCAGCTTGGGGGACAGGGGTCTGTACGAGCAGTACTTC.

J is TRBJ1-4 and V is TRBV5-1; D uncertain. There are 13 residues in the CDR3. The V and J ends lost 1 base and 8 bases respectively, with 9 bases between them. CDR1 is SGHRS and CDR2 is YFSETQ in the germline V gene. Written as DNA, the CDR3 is TGCGCCAGCAGCTTGCCAGGCGCGGAAAAACTGTTTTTT. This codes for CASSLPGAEKLFF.

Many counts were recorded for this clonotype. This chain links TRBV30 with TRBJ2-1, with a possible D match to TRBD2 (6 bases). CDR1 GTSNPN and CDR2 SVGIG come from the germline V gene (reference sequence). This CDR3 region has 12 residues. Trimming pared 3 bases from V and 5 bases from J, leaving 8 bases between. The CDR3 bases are TGTGCCTGGAGGTGGACTAACAATGAGCAGTTCTTC. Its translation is CAWRWTNNEQFF.

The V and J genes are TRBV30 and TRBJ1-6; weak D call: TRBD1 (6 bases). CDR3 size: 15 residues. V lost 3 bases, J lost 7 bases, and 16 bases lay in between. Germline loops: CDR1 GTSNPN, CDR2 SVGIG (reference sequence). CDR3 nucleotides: TGTGCCTGGAGACAAGGCACAGGGCCAAATTCACCCCTCCACTTT. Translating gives CAWRQGTGPNSPLHF.

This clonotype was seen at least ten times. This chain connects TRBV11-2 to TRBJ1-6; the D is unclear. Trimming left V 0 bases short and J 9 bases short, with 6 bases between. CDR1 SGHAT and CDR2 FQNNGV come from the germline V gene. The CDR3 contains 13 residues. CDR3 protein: CASSLDLGSPLHF. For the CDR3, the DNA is TGTGCCAGCAGCTTAGATCTGGGTTCACCCCTCCACTTT.

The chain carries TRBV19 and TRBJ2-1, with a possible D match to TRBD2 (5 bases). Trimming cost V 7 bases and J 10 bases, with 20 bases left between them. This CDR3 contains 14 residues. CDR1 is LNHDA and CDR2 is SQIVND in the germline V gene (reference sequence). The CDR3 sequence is CASKEAGPSGEQFF. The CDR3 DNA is TGTGCCAGTAAAGAGGCGGGTCCCTCGGGGGAGCAGTTCTTC.

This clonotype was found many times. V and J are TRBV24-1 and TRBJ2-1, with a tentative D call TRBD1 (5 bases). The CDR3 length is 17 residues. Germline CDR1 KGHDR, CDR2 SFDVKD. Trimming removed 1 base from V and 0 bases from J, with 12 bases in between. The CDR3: CATSDFTRQSSYNEQFF. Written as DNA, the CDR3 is TGTGCCACCAGTGATTTCACTCGACAGAGCTCCTACAATGAGCAGTTCTTC.

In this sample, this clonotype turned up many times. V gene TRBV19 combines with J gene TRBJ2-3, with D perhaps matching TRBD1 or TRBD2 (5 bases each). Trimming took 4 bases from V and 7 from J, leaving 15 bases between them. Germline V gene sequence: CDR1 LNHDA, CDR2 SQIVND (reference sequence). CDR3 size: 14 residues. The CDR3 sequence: CASSTGTGRYTQYF. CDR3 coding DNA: TGTGCCAGTAGTACCGGGACGGGTCGTTATACGCAGTATTTT.

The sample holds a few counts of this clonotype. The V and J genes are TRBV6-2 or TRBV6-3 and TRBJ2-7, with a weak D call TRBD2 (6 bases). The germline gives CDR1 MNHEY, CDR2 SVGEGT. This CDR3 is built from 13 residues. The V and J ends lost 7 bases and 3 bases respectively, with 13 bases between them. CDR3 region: CASKSSGHYEQYF. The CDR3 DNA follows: TGTGCCAGCAAGAGTAGCGGTCACTACGAGCAGTACTTC.

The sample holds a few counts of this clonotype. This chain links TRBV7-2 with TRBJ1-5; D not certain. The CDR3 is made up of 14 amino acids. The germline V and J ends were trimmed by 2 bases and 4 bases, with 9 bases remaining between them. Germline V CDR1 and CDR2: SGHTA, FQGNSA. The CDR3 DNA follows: TGTGCCAGCAGCTTATTTAGTCAGAATCAGCCCCAGCATTTT. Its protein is CASSLFSQNQPQHF. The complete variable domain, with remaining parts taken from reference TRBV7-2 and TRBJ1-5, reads GAGVSQSPSNKVTEKGKDVELRCDPISGHTALYWYRQSLGQGLEFLIYFQGNSAPDKSGLPSDRFSAERTGGSVSTLTIQRTQQEDSAVYLCASSLFSQNQPQHFGDGTRLSIL.

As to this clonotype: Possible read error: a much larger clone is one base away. The CDR3 loop is CASRITGRYEQYF. The DNA of the CDR3 is TGTGCCAGCAGGATCACAGGGAGATACGAGCAGTACTTC. The chain links TRBV11-2 to TRBJ2-7; TRBD1 is a possible D gene (6 bases). CDR1 is SGHAT and CDR2 is FQNNGV in the germline V gene. This CDR3 spans 13 amino acids. Trimming took 6 bases from V and 4 from J, leaving 13 bases between them. The full variable domain, its missing parts supplied by reference TRBV11-2 and TRBJ2-7, is EAGVAQSPRYKIIEKRQSVAFWCNPISGHATLYWYQQILGQGPKLLIQFQNNGVVDDSQLPKDRFSAERLKGVDSTLKIQPAKLEDSAVYLCASRITGRYEQYFGPGTRLTVT.

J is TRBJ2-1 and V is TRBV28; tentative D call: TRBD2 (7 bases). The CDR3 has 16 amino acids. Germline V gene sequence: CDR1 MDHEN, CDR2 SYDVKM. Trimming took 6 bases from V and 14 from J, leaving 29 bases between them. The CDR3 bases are TGTGCCAGCAGCGAGCGAGGGGGGAGGGCTTTTAGCTTGAAGTTCTTC. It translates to CASSERGGRAFSLKFF.

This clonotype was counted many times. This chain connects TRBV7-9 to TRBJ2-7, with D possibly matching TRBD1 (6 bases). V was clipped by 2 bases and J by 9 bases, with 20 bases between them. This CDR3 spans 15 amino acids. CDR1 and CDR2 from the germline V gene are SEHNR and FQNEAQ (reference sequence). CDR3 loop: CASSLWTGTNVPQYF. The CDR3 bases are TGTGCCAGCAGCTTATGGACCGGGACAAACGTACCGCAGTACTTC.

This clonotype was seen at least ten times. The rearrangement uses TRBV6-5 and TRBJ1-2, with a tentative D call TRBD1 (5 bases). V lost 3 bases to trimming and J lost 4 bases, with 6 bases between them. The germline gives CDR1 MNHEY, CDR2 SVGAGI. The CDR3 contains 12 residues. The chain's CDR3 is CASSYGAYGYTF. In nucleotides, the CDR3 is TGTGCCAGCAGTTATGGGGCCTATGGCTACACCTTC.

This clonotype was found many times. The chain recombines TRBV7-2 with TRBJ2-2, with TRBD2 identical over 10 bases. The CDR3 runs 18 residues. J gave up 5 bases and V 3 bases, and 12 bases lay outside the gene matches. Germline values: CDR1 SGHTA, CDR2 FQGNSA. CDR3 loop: CASSFAGSGRGKTGELFF. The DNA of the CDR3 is TGTGCCAGCAGCTTTGCTGGCAGCGGGAGGGGAAAAACCGGGGAGCTGTTTTTT. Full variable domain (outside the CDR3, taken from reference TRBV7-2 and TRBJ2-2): GAGVSQSPSNKVTEKGKDVELRCDPISGHTALYWYRQSLGQGLEFLIYFQGNSAPDKSGLPSDRFSAERTGGSVSTLTIQRTQQEDSAVYLCASSFAGSGRGKTGELFFGEGSRLTVL.

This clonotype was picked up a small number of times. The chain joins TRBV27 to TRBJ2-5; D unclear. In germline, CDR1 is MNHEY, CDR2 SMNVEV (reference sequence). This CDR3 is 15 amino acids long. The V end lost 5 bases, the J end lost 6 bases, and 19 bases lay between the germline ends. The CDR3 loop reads CASSPVNTMKKTQYF. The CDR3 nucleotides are TGTGCCAGCAGTCCCGTAAACACAATGAAGAAGACCCAGTACTTC.